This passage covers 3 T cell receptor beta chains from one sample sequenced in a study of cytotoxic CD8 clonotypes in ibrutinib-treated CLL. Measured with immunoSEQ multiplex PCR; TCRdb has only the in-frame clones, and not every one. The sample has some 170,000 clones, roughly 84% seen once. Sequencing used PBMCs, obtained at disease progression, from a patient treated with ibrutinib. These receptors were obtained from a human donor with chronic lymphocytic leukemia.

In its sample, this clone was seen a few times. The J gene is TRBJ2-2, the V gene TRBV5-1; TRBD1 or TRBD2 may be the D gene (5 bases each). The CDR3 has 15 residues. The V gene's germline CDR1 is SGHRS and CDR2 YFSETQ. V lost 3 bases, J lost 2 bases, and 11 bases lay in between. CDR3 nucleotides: TGCGCCAGCAGCTGGGACCCTCAAAACACCGGGGAGCTGTTTTTT. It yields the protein CASSWDPQNTGELFF.

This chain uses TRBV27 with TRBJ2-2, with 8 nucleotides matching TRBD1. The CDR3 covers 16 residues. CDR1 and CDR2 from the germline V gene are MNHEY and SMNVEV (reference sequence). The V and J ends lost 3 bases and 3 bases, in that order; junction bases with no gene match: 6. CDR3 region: CASSFLEQGDTGELFF. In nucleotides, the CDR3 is TGTGCCAGCAGTTTCTTAGAACAGGGGGACACCGGGGAGCTGTTTTTT.

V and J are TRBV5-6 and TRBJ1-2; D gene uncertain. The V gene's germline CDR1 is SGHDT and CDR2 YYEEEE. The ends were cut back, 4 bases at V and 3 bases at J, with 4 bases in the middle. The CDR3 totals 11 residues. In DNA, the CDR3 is TGTGCCAGCAGCCAAGACTATGGCTACACCTTC. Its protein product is CASSQDYGYTF.